This T cell receptor (beta chain) was sequenced in a study of CD8 T cells in ankylosing spondylitis. Findings and caveats of the study: Past research had described some motif variants in reactive arthritis synovial fluid and blood.

TCRdb reanalysed the 5' RACE reads using MiXCR and keeps one entry per CDR3 protein. The sample has tens of thousands of distinct CDR3 sequences, roughly 27% seen once. With regard to this clonotype: What it binds is unknown.

CDR3 length: 14 amino acids. Germline lookup yields CDR1 LGHNA and CDR2 YNFKEQ. The ends lost 8 bases at V and 3 bases at J; junction bases unmatched: 7. The chain links TRBV4-2 to TRBJ2-3, with 8 bases fitting TRBD2. Sequencing input: blood, either unsorted or a sorted T cell fraction (not recorded which). This TCR came from a male donor with ankylosing spondylitis or in good health (not recorded which). As DNA, the CDR3 is TGTGCCAGCCACCGGGGGGGCTTAACAGATACGCAGTATTTT. Amino acids: CASHRGGLTDTQYF.